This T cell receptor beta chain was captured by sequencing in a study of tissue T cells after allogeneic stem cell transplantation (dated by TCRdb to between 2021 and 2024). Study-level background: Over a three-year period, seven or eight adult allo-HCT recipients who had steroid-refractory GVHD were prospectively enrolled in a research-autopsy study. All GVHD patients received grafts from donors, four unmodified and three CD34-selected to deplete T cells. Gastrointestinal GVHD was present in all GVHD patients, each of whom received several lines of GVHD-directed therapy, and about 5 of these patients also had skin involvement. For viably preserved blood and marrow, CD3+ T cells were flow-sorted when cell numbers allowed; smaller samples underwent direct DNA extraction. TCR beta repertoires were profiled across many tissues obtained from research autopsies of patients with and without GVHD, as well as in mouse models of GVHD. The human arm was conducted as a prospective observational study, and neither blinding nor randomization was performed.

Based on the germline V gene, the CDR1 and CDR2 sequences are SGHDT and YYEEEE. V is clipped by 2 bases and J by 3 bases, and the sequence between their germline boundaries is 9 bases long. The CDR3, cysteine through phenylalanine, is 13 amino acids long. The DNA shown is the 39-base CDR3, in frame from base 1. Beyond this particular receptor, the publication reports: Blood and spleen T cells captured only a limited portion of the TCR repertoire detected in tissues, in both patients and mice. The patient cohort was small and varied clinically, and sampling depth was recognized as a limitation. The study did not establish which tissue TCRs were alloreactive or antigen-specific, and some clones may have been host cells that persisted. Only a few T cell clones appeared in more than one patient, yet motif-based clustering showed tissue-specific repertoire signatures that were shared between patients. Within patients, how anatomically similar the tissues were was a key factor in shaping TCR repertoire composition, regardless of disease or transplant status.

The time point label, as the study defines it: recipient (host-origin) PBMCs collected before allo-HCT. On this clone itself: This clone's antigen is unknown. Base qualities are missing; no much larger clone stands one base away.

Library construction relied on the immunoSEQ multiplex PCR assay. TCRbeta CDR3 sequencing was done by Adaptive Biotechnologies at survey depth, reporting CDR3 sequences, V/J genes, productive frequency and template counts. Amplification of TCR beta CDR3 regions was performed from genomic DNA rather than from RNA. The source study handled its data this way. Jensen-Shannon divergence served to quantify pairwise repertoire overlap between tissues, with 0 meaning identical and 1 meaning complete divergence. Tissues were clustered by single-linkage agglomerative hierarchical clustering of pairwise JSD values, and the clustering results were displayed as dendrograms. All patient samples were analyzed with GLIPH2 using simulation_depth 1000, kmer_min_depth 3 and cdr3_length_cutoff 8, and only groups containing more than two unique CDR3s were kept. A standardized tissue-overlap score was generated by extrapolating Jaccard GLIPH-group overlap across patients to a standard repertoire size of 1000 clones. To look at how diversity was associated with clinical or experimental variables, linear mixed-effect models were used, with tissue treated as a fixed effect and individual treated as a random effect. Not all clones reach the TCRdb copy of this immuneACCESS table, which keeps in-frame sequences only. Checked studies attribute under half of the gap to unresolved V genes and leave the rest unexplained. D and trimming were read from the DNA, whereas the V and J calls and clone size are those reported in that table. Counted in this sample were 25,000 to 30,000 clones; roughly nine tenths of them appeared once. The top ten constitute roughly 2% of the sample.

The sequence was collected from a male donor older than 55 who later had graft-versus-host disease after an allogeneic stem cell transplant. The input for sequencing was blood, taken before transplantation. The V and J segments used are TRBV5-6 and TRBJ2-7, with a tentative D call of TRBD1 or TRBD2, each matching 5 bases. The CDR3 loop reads CASSLGTGYEQYF. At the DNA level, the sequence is TGTGCCAGCAGCTTAGGGACGGGCTACGAGCAGTACTTC. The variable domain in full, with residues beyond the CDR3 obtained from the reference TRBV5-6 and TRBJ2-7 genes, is DAGVTQSPTHLIKTRGQQVTLRCSPKSGHDTVSWYQQALGQGPQFIFQYYEEEERQRGNFPDRFSGHQFPNYSSELNVNALLLGDSALYLCASSLGTGYEQYFGPGTRLTVT.